The 10 T cell receptor beta chains presented below share a single source sample, sequenced in a study of T cells in Graves' hyperthyroidism and ophthalmopathy. Researchers amplified the TCR beta CDR3 regions from RNA transcripts. Researchers ran a first-round RT-PCR on the TCR CDR3 using the HTBI primer set. TCRdb re-derived calls from the multiplex PCR reads in MiXCR, one entry per CDR3 protein. The sample carries around 500,000 distinct CDR3 sequences, about an eighth recorded once. Material for sequencing was blood. The receptors stem from a woman younger than 30 with Graves' hyperthyroidism.

In its sample, this clonotype was seen many times. The chain carries TRBV10-2 and TRBJ1-2; D unresolved. The germline gives CDR1 WSHSY, CDR2 SAAADI. This CDR3 region has 15 residues. The V end lost 5 bases, the J end lost 8 bases, and 21 bases lay between the germline ends. This CDR3 reads CASSTPTGFAQGYTF. CDR3 bases: TGCGCCAGCAGTACTCCGACGGGTTTTGCTCAGGGCTACACCTTC.

The J gene is TRBJ2-3, the V gene TRBV11-2; 9 bases agree with TRBD2. The CDR3 length is 18 residues. V gave up 2 bases and J gave up 2 bases; unmatched junction bases: 11. Per the germline V gene, CDR1 is SGHAT and CDR2 is FQNNGV. The CDR3 reads CASSLMEGAGGVTDTQYF. The CDR3 region has the DNA TGTGCCAGCAGCTTAATGGAGGGGGCGGGAGGGGTCACAGATACGCAGTATTTT.

The chain uses TRBV18 and TRBJ1-5; TRBD1 aligns across 11 bases. Trimming cost V 3 bases and J 9 bases; bases outside gene matches: 4. Germline V gives CDR1 KGHSH, CDR2 LQKENI. This CDR3 contains 14 residues. This CDR3 is CASSPGQGVGPQHF. The CDR3 DNA follows: TGTGCCAGCTCACCGGGACAGGGGGTCGGGCCCCAGCATTTT.

There are many counts of this clonotype. The CDR3 loop reads CAWFRPHTDTQYF. CDR3 DNA sequence: TGTGCCTGGTTCCGGCCTCACACAGATACGCAGTATTTT. V and J are TRBV30 and TRBJ2-3, with D unclear. V gave up 5 bases and J gave up 2 bases, with 11 bases separating them. In germline, CDR1 is GTSNPN, CDR2 SVGIG (reference sequence). The CDR3 runs to 13 residues.

This clonotype appeared many times. The chain combines TRBV20-1 with TRBJ2-2; 13 positions match TRBD2. From germline, CDR1 is DFQATT and CDR2 SNEGSKA (reference sequence). Trimming removed 3 bases from V and 4 bases from J; junction bases left unmatched: 11. This CDR3 has 18 residues. The CDR3 protein is CSARRGLGLAGPTGELFF. DNA for the CDR3: TGCAGTGCTAGGAGGGGGTTGGGACTAGCGGGACCCACCGGGGAGCTGTTTTTT.

Comments on this clonotype: Germline and junction disagree at one end, which may indicate a read error. The chain has TRBV28 and TRBJ1-5; D unclear. CDR1 and CDR2 (germline): MDHEN, SYDVKM. This CDR3 has 13 amino acids. CDR3 protein: CASSPPLNQPPHF. As DNA, the CDR3 is TGTGCCAGCAGCCCTCCTTTAAATCAGCCCCCGCATTTT.

The table lists this clonotype with many counts. The chain carries TRBV11-2 and TRBJ1-2, with D maybe TRBD1 (5 bases). Germline-derived CDR1 and CDR2 are SGHAT and FQNNGV. Between the trimmed V and J ends, which lost 0 bases and 8 bases, there was a span of 10 bases. The length of the CDR3 is 13 residues. The chain's CDR3 is CASSLDGWDGYTF. In nucleotides, the CDR3 is TGTGCCAGCAGCTTAGATGGGTGGGACGGCTACACCTTC.

This chain links TRBV9 with TRBJ1-6; 7 bases match TRBD1. The CDR3 is 19 residues long. Looked up from germline, CDR1 is SGDLS and CDR2 is YYNGEE. V shed 3 bases and J 6 bases; nucleotides not matched to a gene: 18. The CDR3 region is CASSAVPATGSGLNSPLHF. The CDR3 DNA reads as TGTGCCAGCAGCGCGGTACCAGCGACAGGGTCTGGCCTTAATTCACCCCTCCACTTT.

As concerns this clonotype: This could be a read error, since a much larger clone is one nucleotide away. The chain recombines TRBV28 with TRBJ1-1; no definite D call. The CDR3 is 14 residues long. Germline CDR1 reads MDHEN; CDR2 reads SYDVKM. CDR3 sequence reads: CVSVVREGFTEAFF. The CDR3 region has the DNA TGTGTCAGCGTCGTAAGGGAAGGTTTCACTGAAGCTTTCTTT.

There are a few counts of this clonotype. This sequence joins TRBV9 and TRBJ2-7; D is perhaps TRBD1 or TRBD2 (5 bases each). The CDR3 runs to 14 residues. The V and J ends lost 3 bases and 2 bases respectively, with 12 bases between them. The V gene's germline CDR1 is SGDLS and CDR2 YYNGEE. CDR3 bases: TGTGCCAGCAGCGGTCCAAGGGGAGCCTACGAGCAGTACTTC. Translating it yields CASSGPRGAYEQYF. The whole variable domain, filled in from reference TRBV9 and TRBJ2-7, reads DSGVTQTPKHLITATGQRVTLRCSPRSGDLSVYWYQQSLDQGLQFLIQYYNGEERAKGNILERFSAQQFPDLHSELNLSSLELGDSALYFCASSGPRGAYEQYFGPGTRLTVT.